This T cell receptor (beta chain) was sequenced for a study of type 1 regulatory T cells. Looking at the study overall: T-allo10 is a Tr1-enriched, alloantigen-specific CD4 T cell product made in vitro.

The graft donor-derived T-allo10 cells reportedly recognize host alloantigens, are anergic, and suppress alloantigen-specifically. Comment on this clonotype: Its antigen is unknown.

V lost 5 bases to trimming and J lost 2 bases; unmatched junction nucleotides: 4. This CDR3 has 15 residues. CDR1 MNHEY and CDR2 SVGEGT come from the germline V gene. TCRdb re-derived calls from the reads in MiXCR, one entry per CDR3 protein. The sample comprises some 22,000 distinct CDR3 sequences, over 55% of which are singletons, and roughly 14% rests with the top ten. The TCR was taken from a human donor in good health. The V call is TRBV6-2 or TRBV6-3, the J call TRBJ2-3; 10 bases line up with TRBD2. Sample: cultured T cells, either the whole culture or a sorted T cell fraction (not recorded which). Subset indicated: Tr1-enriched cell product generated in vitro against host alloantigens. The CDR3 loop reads CASSMSGGATDTQYF. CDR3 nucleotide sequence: TGTGCCAGCAGTATGAGCGGGGGGGCCACAGATACGCAGTATTTT.